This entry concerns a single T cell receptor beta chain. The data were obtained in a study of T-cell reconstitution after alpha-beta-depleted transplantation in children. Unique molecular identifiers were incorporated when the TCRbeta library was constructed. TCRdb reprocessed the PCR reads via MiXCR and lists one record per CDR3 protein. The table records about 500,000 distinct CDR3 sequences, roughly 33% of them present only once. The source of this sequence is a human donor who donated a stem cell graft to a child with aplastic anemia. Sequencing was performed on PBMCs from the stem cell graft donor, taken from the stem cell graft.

The CDR3 DNA reads as TGTGCCAGCAGCCGTGGACTGGAGACCTACGAGCAGTACTTC. It specifies CASSRGLETYEQYF. The chain employs TRBV7-6 and TRBJ2-7, with a weak D call TRBD2 (5 bases). Germline CDR1 SGHVS, CDR2 FNYEAQ. The germline V and J ends were trimmed by 5 bases and 2 bases, with 13 bases remaining between them. The length of the CDR3 is 14 residues.